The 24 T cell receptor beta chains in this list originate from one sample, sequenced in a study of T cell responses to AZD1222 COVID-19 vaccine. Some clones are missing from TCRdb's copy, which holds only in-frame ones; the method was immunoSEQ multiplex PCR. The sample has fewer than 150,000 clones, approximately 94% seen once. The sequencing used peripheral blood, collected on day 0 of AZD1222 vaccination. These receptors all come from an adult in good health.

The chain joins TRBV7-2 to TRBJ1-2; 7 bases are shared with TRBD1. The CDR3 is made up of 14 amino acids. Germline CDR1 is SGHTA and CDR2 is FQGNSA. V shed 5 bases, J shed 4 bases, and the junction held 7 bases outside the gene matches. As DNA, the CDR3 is TGTGCCAGCAGCCCAGGGACAGAGCGCTATGGCTACACCTTC. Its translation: CASSPGTERYGYTF.

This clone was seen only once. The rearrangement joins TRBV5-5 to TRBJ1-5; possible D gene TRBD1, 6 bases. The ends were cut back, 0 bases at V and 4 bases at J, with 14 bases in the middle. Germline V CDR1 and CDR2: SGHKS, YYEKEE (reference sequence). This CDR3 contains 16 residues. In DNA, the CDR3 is TGTGCCAGCAGCTTGGACGGGGGCAGTGGGAATCAGCCCCAGCATTTT. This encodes CASSLDGGSGNQPQHF. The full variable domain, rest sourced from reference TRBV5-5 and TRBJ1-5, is DAGVTQSPTHLIKTRGQQVTLRCSPISGHKSVSWYQQVLGQGPQFIFQYYEKEERGRGNFPDRFSARQFPNYSSELNVNALLLGDSALYLCASSLDGGSGNQPQHFGDGTRLSIL.

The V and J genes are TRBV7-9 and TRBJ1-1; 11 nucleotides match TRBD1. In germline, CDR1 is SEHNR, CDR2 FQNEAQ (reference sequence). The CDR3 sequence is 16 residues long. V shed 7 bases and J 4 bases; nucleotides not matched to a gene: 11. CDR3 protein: CASIPGTGGFSTEAFF. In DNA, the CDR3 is TGTGCCAGCATTCCCGGGACAGGGGGTTTTAGCACTGAAGCTTTCTTT.

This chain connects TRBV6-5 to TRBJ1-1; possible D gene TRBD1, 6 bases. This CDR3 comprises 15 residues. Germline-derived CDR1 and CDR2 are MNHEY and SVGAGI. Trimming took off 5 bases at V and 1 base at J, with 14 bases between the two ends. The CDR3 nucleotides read TGTGCCAGCAGTCCCGTCGCGGGGGCGAACACTGAAGCTTTCTTT. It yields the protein CASSPVAGANTEAFF.

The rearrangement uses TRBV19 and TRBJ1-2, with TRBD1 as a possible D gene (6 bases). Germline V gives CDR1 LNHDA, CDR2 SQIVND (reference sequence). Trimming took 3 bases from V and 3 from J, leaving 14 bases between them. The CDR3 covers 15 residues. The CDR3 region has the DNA TGTGCCAGTAGTATCTTGGCAGGGGTGTACTATGGCTACACCTTC. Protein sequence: CASSILAGVYYGYTF.

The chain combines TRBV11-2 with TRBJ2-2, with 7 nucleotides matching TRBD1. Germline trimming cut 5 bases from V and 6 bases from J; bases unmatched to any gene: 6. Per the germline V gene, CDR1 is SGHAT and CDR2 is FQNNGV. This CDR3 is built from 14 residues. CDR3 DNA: TGTGCCAGCAGCCGCGGGCAGGGGGCCGGGGAGCTGTTTTTT. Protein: CASSRGQGAGELFF.

The CDR3 is CSVAKGPATGELFF. The CDR3 DNA reads TGCAGCGTTGCAAAGGGACCGGCCACCGGGGAGCTGTTTTTT. This chain joins TRBV29-1 and TRBJ2-2; possibly TRBD1 or TRBD2 for D (5 bases each). Germline V lookup: CDR1 SQVTM, CDR2 ANQGSEA. V lost 4 bases and J lost 4, with 13 bases in between. The CDR3 totals 14 residues.

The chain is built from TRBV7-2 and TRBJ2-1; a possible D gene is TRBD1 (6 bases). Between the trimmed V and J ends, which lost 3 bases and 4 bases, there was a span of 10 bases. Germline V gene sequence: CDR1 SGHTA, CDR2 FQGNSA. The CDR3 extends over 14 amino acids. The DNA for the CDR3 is TGTGCCAGCAGCTTCGATACAGGGTACAATGAGCAGTTCTTC. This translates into CASSFDTGYNEQFF.

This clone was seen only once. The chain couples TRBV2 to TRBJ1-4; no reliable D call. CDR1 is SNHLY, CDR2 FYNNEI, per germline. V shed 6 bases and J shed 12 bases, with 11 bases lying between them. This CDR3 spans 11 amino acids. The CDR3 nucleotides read TGTGCCAGCAGCCGGGAAAACGAACTGTTTTTT. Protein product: CASSRENELFF. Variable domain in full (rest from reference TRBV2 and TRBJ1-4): EPEVTQTPSHQVTQMGQEVILRCVPISNHLYFYWYRQILGQKVEFLVSFYNNEISEKSEIFDDQFSVERPDGSNFTLKIRSTKLEDSAMYFCASSRENELFFGSGTQLSVL.

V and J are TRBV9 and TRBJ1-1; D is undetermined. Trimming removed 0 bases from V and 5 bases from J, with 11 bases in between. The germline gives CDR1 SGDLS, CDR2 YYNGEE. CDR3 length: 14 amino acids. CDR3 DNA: TGTGCCAGCAGCGTAGAGGCTAGAGGGACTGAAGCTTTCTTT. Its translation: CASSVEARGTEAFF.

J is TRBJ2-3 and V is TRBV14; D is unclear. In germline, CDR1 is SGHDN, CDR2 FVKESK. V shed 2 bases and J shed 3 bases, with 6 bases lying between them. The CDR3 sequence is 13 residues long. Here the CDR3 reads CASSQSLTDTQYF. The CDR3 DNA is TGTGCCAGCAGCCAATCTCTAACAGATACGCAGTATTTT.

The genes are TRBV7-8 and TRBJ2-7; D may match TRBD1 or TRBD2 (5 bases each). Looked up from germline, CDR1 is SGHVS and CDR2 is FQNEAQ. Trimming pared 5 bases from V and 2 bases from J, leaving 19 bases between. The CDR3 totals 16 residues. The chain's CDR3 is CASSPPSGTPAYEQYF. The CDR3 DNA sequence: TGTGCCAGCAGCCCACCCTCAGGGACCCCGGCCTACGAGCAGTACTTC.

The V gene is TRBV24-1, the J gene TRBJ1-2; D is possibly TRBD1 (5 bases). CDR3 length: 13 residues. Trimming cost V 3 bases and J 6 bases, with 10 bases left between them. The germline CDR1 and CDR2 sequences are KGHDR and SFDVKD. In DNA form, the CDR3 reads TGTGCCACCAGTGATACCTGGGGCGATGGCTACACCTTC. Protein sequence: CATSDTWGDGYTF.

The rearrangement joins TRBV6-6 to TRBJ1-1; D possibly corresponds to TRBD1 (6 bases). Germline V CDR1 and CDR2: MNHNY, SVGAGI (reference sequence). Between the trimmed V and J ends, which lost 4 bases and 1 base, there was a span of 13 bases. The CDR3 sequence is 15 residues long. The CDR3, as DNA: TGTGCCAGCAGTTCCCAGACAGGCCCGAACACTGAAGCTTTCTTT. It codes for CASSSQTGPNTEAFF.

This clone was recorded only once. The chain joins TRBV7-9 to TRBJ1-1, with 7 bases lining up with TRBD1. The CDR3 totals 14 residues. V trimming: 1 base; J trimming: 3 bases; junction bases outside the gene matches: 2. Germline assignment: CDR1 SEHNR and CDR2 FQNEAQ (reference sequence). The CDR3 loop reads CASSLVGQHTEAFF. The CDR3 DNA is TGTGCCAGCAGCTTAGTGGGACAGCACACTGAAGCTTTCTTT. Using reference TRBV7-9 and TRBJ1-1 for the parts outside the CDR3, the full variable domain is DTGVSQNPRHKITKRGQNVTFRCDPISEHNRLYWYRQTLGQGPEFLTYFQNEAQLEKSRLLSDRFSAERPKGSFSTLEIQRTEQGDSAMYLCASSLVGQHTEAFFGQGTRLTVV.

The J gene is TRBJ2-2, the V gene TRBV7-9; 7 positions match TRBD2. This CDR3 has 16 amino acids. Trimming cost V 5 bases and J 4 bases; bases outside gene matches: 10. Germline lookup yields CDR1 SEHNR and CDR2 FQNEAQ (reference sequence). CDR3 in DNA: TGTGCCAGCAGCCCCCGGACTAGAGGGAGCACCGGGGAGCTGTTTTTT. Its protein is CASSPRTRGSTGELFF.

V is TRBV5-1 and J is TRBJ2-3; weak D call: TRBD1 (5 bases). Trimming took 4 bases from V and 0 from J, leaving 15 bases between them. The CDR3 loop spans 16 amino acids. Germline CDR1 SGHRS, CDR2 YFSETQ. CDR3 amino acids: CASSHLGRTSTDTQYF. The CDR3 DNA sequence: TGCGCCAGCAGCCACCTGGGGCGTACTAGCACAGATACGCAGTATTTT. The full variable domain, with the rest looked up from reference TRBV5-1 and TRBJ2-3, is KAGVTQTPRYLIKTRGQQVTLSCSPISGHRSVSWYQQTPGQGLQFLFEYFSETQRNKGNFPGRFSGRQFSNSRSEMNVSTLELGDSALYLCASSHLGRTSTDTQYFGPGTRLTVL.

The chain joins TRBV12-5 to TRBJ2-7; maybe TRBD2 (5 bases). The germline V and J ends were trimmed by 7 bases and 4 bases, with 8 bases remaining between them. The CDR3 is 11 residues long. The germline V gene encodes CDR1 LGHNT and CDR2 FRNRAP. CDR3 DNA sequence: TGTGCTAGTGCGAGGGAGTACGAGCAGTACTTC. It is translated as CASAREYEQYF.

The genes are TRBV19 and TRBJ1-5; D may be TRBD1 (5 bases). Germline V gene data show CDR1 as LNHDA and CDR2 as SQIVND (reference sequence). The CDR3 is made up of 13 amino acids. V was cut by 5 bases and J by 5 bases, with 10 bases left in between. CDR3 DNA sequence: TGTGCCAGTAGTTTTGCGGGGGATCAGCCCCAGCATTTT. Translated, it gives CASSFAGDQPQHF.

In nucleotides, the CDR3 is TGTGCCAGCCTTCTCGGGGCCAATTCACCCCTCCACTTT. It yields the protein CASLLGANSPLHF. This sequence joins TRBV18 and TRBJ1-6, with D tentatively TRBD1 (5 bases). Per germline, CDR1 KGHSH and CDR2 LQKENI. The CDR3 is made up of 13 amino acids. V dropped 8 bases and J dropped 7 bases, with 12 bases sitting between them.

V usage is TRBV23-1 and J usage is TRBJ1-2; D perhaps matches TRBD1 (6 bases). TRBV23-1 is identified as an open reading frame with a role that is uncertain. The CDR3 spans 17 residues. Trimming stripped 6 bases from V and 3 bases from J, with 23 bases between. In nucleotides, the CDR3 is TGCGCCAGCAGCCCCCCAGGGACAACTAGGGGCTACTATGGCTACACCTTC. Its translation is CASSPPGTTRGYYGYTF.

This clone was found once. In nucleotides, the CDR3 is TGTGCCAGCAGCGTAGATCCCCTAAACACTGAAGCTTTCTTT. Protein product: CASSVDPLNTEAFF. The chain carries TRBV9 and TRBJ1-1, with D unresolved. Germline-derived CDR1 and CDR2 are SGDLS and YYNGEE. The CDR3 runs to 14 residues. V was shortened by 0 bases and J by 2 bases, with 8 bases between the two germline ends.

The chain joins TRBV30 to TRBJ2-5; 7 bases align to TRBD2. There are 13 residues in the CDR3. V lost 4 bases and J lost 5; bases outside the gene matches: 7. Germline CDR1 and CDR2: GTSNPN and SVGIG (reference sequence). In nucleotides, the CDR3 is TGTGCCTGGACTCTCACCGGGGGGGAGACCCAGTACTTC. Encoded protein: CAWTLTGGETQYF.

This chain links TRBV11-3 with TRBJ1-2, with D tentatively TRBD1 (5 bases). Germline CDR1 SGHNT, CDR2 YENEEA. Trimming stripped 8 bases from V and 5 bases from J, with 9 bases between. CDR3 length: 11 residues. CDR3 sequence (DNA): TGTGCCAGCGGGGGGGGATATGGCTACACCTTC. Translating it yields CASGGGYGYTF.